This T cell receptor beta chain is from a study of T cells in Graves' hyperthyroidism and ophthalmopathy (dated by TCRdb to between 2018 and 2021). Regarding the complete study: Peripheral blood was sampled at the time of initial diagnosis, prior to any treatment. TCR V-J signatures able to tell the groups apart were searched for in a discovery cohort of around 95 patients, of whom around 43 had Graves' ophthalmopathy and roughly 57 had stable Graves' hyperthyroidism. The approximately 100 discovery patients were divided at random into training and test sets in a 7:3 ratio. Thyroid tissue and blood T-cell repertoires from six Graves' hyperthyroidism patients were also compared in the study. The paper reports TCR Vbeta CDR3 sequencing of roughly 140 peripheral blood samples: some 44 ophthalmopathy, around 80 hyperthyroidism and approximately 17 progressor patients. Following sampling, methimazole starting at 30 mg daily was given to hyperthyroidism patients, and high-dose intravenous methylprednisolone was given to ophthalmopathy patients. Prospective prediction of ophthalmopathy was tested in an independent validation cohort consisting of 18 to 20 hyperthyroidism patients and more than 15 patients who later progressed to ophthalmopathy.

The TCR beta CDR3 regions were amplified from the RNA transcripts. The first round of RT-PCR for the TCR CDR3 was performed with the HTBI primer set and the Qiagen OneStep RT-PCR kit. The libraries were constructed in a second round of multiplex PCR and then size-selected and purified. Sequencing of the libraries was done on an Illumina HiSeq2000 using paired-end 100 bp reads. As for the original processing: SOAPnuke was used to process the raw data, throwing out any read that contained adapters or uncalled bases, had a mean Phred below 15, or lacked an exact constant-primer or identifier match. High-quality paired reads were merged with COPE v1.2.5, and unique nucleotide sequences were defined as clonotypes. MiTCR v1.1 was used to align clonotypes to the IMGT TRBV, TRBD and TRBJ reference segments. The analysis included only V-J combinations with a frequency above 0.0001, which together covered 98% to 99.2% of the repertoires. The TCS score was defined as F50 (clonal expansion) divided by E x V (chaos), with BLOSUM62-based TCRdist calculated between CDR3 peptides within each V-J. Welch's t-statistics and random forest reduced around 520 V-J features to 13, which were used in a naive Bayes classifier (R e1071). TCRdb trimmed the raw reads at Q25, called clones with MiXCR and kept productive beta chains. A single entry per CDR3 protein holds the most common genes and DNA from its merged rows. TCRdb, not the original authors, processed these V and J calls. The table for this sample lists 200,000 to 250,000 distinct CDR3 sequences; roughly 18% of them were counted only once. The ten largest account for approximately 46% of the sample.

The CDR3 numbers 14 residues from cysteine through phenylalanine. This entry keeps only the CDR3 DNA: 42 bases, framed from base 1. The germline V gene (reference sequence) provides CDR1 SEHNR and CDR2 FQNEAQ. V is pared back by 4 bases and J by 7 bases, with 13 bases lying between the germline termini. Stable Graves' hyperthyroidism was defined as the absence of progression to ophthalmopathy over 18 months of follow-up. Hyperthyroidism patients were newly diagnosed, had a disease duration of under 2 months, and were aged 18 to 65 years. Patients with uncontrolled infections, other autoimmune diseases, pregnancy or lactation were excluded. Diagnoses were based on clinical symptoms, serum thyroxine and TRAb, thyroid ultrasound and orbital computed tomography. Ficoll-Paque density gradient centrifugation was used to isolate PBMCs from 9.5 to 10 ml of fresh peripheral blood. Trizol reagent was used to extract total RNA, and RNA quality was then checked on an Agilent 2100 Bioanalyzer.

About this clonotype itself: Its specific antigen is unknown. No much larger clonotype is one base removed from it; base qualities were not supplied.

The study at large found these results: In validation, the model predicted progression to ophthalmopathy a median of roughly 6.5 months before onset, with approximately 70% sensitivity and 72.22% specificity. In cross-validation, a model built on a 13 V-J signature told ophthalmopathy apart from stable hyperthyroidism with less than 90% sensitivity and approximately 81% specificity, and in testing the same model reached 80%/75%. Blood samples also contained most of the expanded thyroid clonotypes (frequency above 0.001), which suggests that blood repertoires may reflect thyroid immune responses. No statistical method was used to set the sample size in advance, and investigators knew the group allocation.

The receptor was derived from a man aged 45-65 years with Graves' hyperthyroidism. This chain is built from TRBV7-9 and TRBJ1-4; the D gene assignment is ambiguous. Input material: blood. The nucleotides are TGTGCCAGCAGCTGGTTGAAAGCAAGTGAAAAACTGTTTTTT. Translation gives CASSWLKASEKLFF.